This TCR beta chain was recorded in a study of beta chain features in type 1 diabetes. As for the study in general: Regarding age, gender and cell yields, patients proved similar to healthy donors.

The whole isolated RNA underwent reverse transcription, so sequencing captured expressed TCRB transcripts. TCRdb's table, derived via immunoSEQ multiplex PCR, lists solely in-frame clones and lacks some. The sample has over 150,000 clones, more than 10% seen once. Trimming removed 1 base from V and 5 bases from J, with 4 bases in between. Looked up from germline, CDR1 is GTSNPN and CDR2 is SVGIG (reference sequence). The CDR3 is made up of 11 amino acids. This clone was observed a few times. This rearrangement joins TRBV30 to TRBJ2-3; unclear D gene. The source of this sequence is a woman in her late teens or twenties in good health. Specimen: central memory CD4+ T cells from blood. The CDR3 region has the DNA TGTGCCTGGAGTGCAAAAGATACGCAGTATTTT. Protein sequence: CAWSAKDTQYF.